The 16 T cell receptor beta chains below all came from one sample that was sequenced in a study of T cell responses to AZD1222 COVID-19 vaccine. Method: immunoSEQ multiplex PCR; TCRdb's copy keeps in-frame clones and lacks some. The sample consists of 150,000 to 200,000 clones, around 94% of them appearing once. The sequences come from peripheral blood, collected 28 days after the second AZD1222 dose. The source is an adult who received the AZD1222 COVID-19 vaccine.

The V and J genes are TRBV28 and TRBJ2-1, with 12 bases lining up with TRBD2. CDR1 and CDR2 (germline): MDHEN, SYDVKM. V lost 4 bases and J lost 1; bases outside the gene matches: 17. This CDR3 has 21 amino acids. CDR3 sequence (DNA): TGTGCCAGCAGTTCATTCCGGTGGCTAGCGGGAGGGTCCAGTTCCTACAATGAGCAGTTCTTC. It is translated as CASSSFRWLAGGSSSYNEQFF.

The chain joins TRBV12-3 or TRBV12-4 to TRBJ2-7; weak D call: TRBD1 (5 bases). V was cut by 4 bases and J by 3 bases, with 10 bases left in between. The CDR3 sequence is 13 residues long. The CDR3, as DNA: TGTGCCAGCAGTTCCTGGACACACTACGAGCAGTACTTC. Translated: CASSSWTHYEQYF.

The chain carries TRBV6-5 and TRBJ2-2; D possibly corresponds to TRBD2 (6 bases). This CDR3 region has 16 residues. Germline CDR1 MNHEY, CDR2 SVGAGI. Deletions cut 0 bases from V and 6 bases from J, with 14 bases between. CDR3 in DNA: TGTGCCAGCAGTTACTCGTTTTGGGGGAGGTCCGGGGAGCTGTTTTTT. As protein: CASSYSFWGRSGELFF.

The rearrangement uses TRBV7-2 and TRBJ2-3, with 7 bases that match TRBD1. V shed 6 bases, J shed 5 bases, and the junction held 5 bases outside the gene matches. The CDR3 is 13 amino acids. CDR1 and CDR2 from the germline V gene are SGHTA and FQGNSA. The CDR3 bases are TGTGCCAGCAGTCAAACAGGGGTAGATACGCAGTATTTT. Translation gives CASSQTGVDTQYF.

The chain combines TRBV2 with TRBJ2-1; possible D gene TRBD2, 5 bases. Trimming cost V 6 bases and J 10 bases, with 10 bases left between them. Germline V gives CDR1 SNHLY, CDR2 FYNNEI. The CDR3 contains 11 residues. The CDR3 DNA reads as TGTGCCAGCAGGAGGGTTTCCGAGCAGTTCTTC. It is translated as CASRRVSEQFF.

J is TRBJ2-7 and V is TRBV7-6; D gene uncertain. The CDR3 consists of 12 residues. The V end lost 5 bases, the J end lost 2 bases, and 7 bases lay between the germline ends. Looked up from germline, CDR1 is SGHVS and CDR2 is FNYEAQ. The chain's CDR3 is CASSPLTYEQYF. The DNA for the CDR3 is TGTGCCAGCAGCCCATTGACCTACGAGCAGTACTTC.

The CDR3 here is CASSAGTVGNTIYF. CDR3 DNA: TGTGCCAGCAGCGCCGGGACCGTCGGAAACACCATATATTTT. The chain links TRBV14 to TRBJ1-3; TRBD1 might be the D (5 bases). Trimming took off 5 bases at V and 4 bases at J, with 12 bases between the two ends. This CDR3 contains 14 residues. Germline V gene data show CDR1 as SGHDN and CDR2 as FVKESK.

The V gene is TRBV28, the J gene TRBJ2-1; tentative D call: TRBD2 (5 bases). Germline values: CDR1 MDHEN, CDR2 SYDVKM. The CDR3 runs to 11 residues. V was clipped by 1 base and J by 12 bases, with 7 bases between them. For the CDR3, the DNA is TGTGCCAGCAGTTTATTGGGGAGGCAGTTCTTC. It translates to CASSLLGRQFF.

The chain couples TRBV5-5 to TRBJ1-1; D is perhaps TRBD1 (5 bases). Per germline, CDR1 SGHKS and CDR2 YYEKEE (reference sequence). The CDR3 runs to 14 residues. The germline V and J ends were trimmed by 6 bases and 4 bases, with 16 bases remaining between them. The chain's CDR3 is CASNLGLGGTEAFF. The DNA of the CDR3 is TGTGCCAGCAATTTGGGACTGGGGGGCACTGAAGCTTTCTTT. Variable domain in full (rest from reference TRBV5-5 and TRBJ1-1): DAGVTQSPTHLIKTRGQQVTLRCSPISGHKSVSWYQQVLGQGPQFIFQYYEKEERGRGNFPDRFSARQFPNYSSELNVNALLLGDSALYLCASNLGLGGTEAFFGQGTRLTVV.

The chain is built from TRBV14 and TRBJ1-6; tentatively, D is TRBD1 (6 bases). This CDR3 is built from 15 residues. V lost 1 base, J lost 9 bases, and 13 bases lay in between. Germline assignment: CDR1 SGHDN and CDR2 FVKESK. The CDR3 is CASSQVSGAGSPLHF. CDR3 sequence (DNA): TGTGCCAGCAGCCAAGTCTCAGGGGCAGGTTCACCCCTCCACTTT.

As concerns this clone: Mismatch with germline at one junction end may stem from a read error. The rearrangement links TRBV19 to TRBJ2-7; TRBD1 aligns across 8 bases. The CDR3 is 13 amino acids. Germline CDR1 reads LNHDA; CDR2 reads SQIVND (reference sequence). Here the CDR3 DNA reads TGTGCCAGTAGTCCGGGGACAGGTACCAAAAAGGACTTC. Its protein is CASSPGTGTKKDF.

As for this clone: The sample contains more than one DNA sequence encoding this CDR3. The CDR3 sequence is CASSRLAGGYNEQFF. CDR3 in DNA: TGTGCCAGCAGTAGACTAGCGGGGGGCTACAATGAGCAGTTCTTC. The chain has TRBV6-5 and TRBJ2-1; TRBD2 matches 13 bases. Germline V gene data show CDR1 as MNHEY and CDR2 as SVGAGI. This CDR3 comprises 15 residues. The J segment lost 3 bases and the V segment lost 5 bases, leaving 1 base of the junction unmatched.

The V gene is TRBV6-5, the J gene TRBJ2-7, with D hard to call. Germline V gene lookup returns CDR1 MNHEY and CDR2 SVGAGI. Trimming stripped 2 bases from V and 7 bases from J, with 18 bases between. The CDR3 spans 15 residues. The CDR3 region is CASSYSVNQAWEQYF. For the CDR3, the DNA is TGTGCCAGCAGTTACAGCGTCAACCAGGCGTGGGAGCAGTACTTC.

The count of this clone is one. This chain joins TRBV11-2 and TRBJ1-2; no reliable D call. CDR1 and CDR2 from the germline V gene are SGHAT and FQNNGV. This CDR3 has 14 residues. The germline V and J ends were trimmed by 5 bases and 4 bases, with 14 bases remaining between them. CDR3 nucleotides: TGTGCCAGCAGCCCACGGGGAGATCTCTATGGCTACACCTTC. This sequence encodes CASSPRGDLYGYTF.

V usage is TRBV7-6 and J usage is TRBJ2-4; D may be TRBD2 (6 bases). V was trimmed by 6 bases and J by 0 bases, leaving 12 bases between them. The CDR3 spans 15 residues. Germline CDR1 SGHVS, CDR2 FNYEAQ. The CDR3 DNA follows: TGTGCCAGCAGACCGACTAGGCTAGCCAAAAACATTCAGTACTTC. It yields the protein CASRPTRLAKNIQYF.

The chain is built from TRBV7-2 and TRBJ1-1; D is undetermined. The CDR3 runs to 14 residues. V was cut by 1 base and J by 4 bases, with 10 bases left in between. Germline V CDR1 and CDR2: SGHTA, FQGNSA. The CDR3 DNA is TGTGCCAGCAGCTTAGGGCCCCTGAGCACTGAAGCTTTCTTT. Translation: CASSLGPLSTEAFF.